A single sample is the source of the 6 T cell receptor beta chains below, sequenced in a study of T-cell memory formation after mild COVID-19. TCRdb re-derived calls from the 5' RACE reads in MiXCR, one entry per CDR3 protein. The table includes approximately 46,000 distinct CDR3 sequences, approximately 12% detected once. Sequencing used PBMCs or a T cell subset sorted from them (not recorded which). The source of these receptors is a man aged 18 to 30 who had mild COVID-19 (a few samples of this study predate the infection). Cell type and time point are not known.

This clonotype was observed a handful of times. The chain combines TRBV12-3 or TRBV12-4 with TRBJ1-5; D gene ambiguous. V shed 5 bases and J shed 3 bases, with 5 bases lying between them. CDR3 length: 12 amino acids. CDR3 coding DNA: TGTGCCAGCAGTCTCGACAATCAGCCCCAGCATTTT. It is translated as CASSLDNQPQHF.

The V call is TRBV7-2, the J call TRBJ2-3; D gene uncertain. Trimming cost V 4 bases and J 3 bases, with 8 bases left between them. This CDR3 has 13 amino acids. The V gene's germline CDR1 is SGHTA and CDR2 FQGNSA. The CDR3 spells CASSSQGTDTQYF. The CDR3 DNA reads TGTGCCAGCAGCTCCCAAGGGACAGATACGCAGTATTTT. Based on the CDR3 plus reference TRBV7-2 and TRBJ2-3, the full variable domain is GAGVSQSPSNKVTEKGKDVELRCDPISGHTALYWYRQSLGQGLEFLIYFQGNSAPDKSGLPSDRFSAERTGGSVSTLTIQRTQQEDSAVYLCASSSQGTDTQYFGPGTRLTVL.

This clonotype was found many times. V gene TRBV29-1 combines with J gene TRBJ2-5; D unclear. The V end was cut by 3 bases, the J end by 1 base, with 6 bases between. The CDR3 is 12 residues long. Germline V gene lookup returns CDR1 SQVTM and CDR2 ANQGSEA. The CDR3 here is CSVDDIQETQYF. The CDR3 DNA sequence: TGCAGCGTTGATGACATCCAAGAGACCCAGTACTTC.

This clonotype came up a few times. The V call is TRBV12-3 or TRBV12-4, the J call TRBJ1-6, with no clear D. This CDR3 has 15 residues. V was cut by 6 bases and J by 10 bases, with 19 bases left in between. CDR3 protein: CASSPMRGVSSPLHF. The CDR3 DNA is TGTGCCAGCAGCCCAATGCGAGGAGTTAGCTCACCCCTCCACTTT.

The chain combines TRBV28 with TRBJ2-5, with D perhaps given as TRBD1 or TRBD2 (5 bases each). Germline V gives CDR1 MDHEN, CDR2 SYDVKM. The CDR3 has 15 amino acids. The V gene lost 5 bases and the J gene lost 1 base, with 14 bases spanning the gap. The CDR3 DNA follows: TGTGCCAGCAGTGCCCCCGGGACGGCCCAAGAGACCCAGTACTTC. Protein product: CASSAPGTAQETQYF. Full variable domain (remainder filled in from reference TRBV28 and TRBJ2-5): DVKVTQSSRYLVKRTGEKVFLECVQDMDHENMFWYRQDPGLGLRLIYFSYDVKMKEKGDIPEGYSVSREKKERFSLILESASTNQTSMYLCASSAPGTAQETQYFGPGTRLLVL.

This clonotype was detected a few times. The chain is built from TRBV7-9 and TRBJ2-1; D gene unclear. The CDR3 has 12 amino acids. Looked up from germline, CDR1 is SEHNR and CDR2 is FQNEAQ (reference sequence). Trimming cost V 5 bases and J 2 bases, with 4 bases left between them. The CDR3 sequence: CASSVTYNEQFF. CDR3 coding DNA: TGTGCCAGCAGCGTTACCTACAATGAGCAGTTCTTC.